The T cell receptor beta chain under discussion was sequenced for a study of blood T cell repertoires in COVID-19 (dated by TCRdb to 2019 to 2021). Notes on the research overall: The collaborator samples originated in the United States, Italy and Spain and spanned the acute and convalescent phases of COVID-19. Subjects who had been exposed to COVID-19, were actively infected with it, or had recovered from it provided the deeply sampled blood TCRbeta repertoires that made up the dataset. A freely available public database, intended as a resource for researchers studying the immune response to SARS-CoV-2, is where the repertoires were released. The prospective study material was composed of cDNA or gDNA derived from T cells, B-cell-depleted T cells, or PBMCs. The samples were drawn from two sources: the first 160 participants of the ongoing ImmuneRACE study, and 1,254 subjects contributed by 6 global collaborators. Where available, HLA class I and class II types were taken from metadata supplied by the sample provider and were not determined by assay-based typing. A de-identified subject ID, COVID-19 status, age in years and sex were almost always included in the sample metadata.

TCRbeta CDR3 regions were amplified from genomic DNA using the immunoSEQ Assay, a bias-controlled multiplex PCR. In the authors' own workflow: The number of nucleated cells in each sample was estimated from the amplification of reference gene primers within the assay. To quantify the absolute abundance of each unique TCRbeta CDR3 rearrangement, sequence reads were collapsed and filtered. For each sample, productive Simpson clonality was calculated by taking the square root of Simpson's diversity index across productive rearrangements. This is the immuneACCESS table as TCRdb keeps it, with only in-frame sequences that have V and J called. A part of the clones is gone; compared with another copy, unresolved V genes explain less than half, and the rest is unexplained. V and J calls plus clone size are reproduced from that table; the DNA served to infer D and trimming. This sample gives 100,000 to 150,000 clones in total; around 82% of them show up just once. 5.5% to 6.5% of the sample is taken by the ten largest.

The collaborating institutions used their own protocols to collect whole blood in K2EDTA tubes. For TCRbeta analysis, collaborators shipped samples in one of three forms: frozen whole blood, isolated PBMCs, or DNA extracted from either of those sample types. V is pared back by 5 bases and J by 4 bases, with 19 bases lying between the germline termini. Per the germline V gene, MNHEY is the CDR1 and SVGEGT is the CDR2. Measured from the cysteine to the phenylalanine, the CDR3 is 16 residues long. Only CDR3 DNA remains: 48 bases, in frame from the first base. The paper as a whole reports these results and caveats: How much clinical and demographic metadata was included differed by source and by participant, and the metadata was provided uncurated.

As concerns this clone: This clone's antigen is unknown. No clone much larger than this one lies a single base away; base qualities are absent.

This receptor chain uses TRBV6-2 or TRBV6-3 and TRBJ2-3, with TRBD2 as a weak D call on 6 bases. The source of this sequence is an elderly man with active or convalescent COVID-19. The sequencing input was peripheral blood. CDR3 region: CASSQKRVIQADTQYF. The sequence in DNA is TGTGCCAGCAGTCAGAAGCGGGTCATACAGGCAGATACGCAGTATTTT.